A selection of T cell receptor beta chains follows, all from one sample in a study of blood T cell repertoires in COVID-19. Some clones are missing from TCRdb's copy, which holds only in-frame ones; the method was immunoSEQ multiplex PCR. The repertoire has about 350,000 clones, roughly 90% of them found once; the top ten carry over 0.8%. Material for sequencing was PBMCs or T cells enriched from blood (not recorded which). These receptors all stem from a woman aged 25 to 39 who had recovered from COVID-19. Each CDR3 is given with its conserved first and last residue. The order of the fields is V gene, J gene, CDR3 protein.

v_gene: TRBV7-2; j_gene: TRBJ2-1; CDR3aa: CASSLDPGGYNEQFF
v_gene: TRBV29-1; j_gene: TRBJ2-7; CDR3aa: CSVATQGVNEQYF
v_gene: TRBV28; j_gene: TRBJ1-2; CDR3aa: CASSLPTHYRGPDYGYTF
v_gene: TRBV5-1; j_gene: TRBJ1-3; CDR3aa: CASSPGTARGNTIYF
v_gene: TRBV11-2; j_gene: TRBJ2-7; CDR3aa: CASSLVPRGGNEQYF
v_gene: TRBV5-1; j_gene: TRBJ2-7; CDR3aa: CASSQGDRADEQYF
v_gene: TRBV19; j_gene: TRBJ1-4; CDR3aa: CASSPDRSNEKLFF
v_gene: TRBV12-3/TRBV12-4; j_gene: TRBJ1-2; CDR3aa: CASSFGQFYGYTF
v_gene: TRBV18; j_gene: TRBJ1-5; CDR3aa: CASSPGQEQPQHF
v_gene: TRBV25-1; j_gene: TRBJ1-4; CDR3aa: CASSEFRGNNEKLFF
v_gene: TRBV6-5; j_gene: TRBJ1-4; CDR3aa: CASSPQGHRTEKLFF
v_gene: TRBV3-1/TRBV3-2; j_gene: TRBJ1-1; CDR3aa: CASSQVDRAPEAFF
v_gene: TRBV18; j_gene: TRBJ2-6; CDR3aa: CASSPGAGGANVLTF
v_gene: TRBV27; j_gene: TRBJ1-1; CDR3aa: CASTARGMNTEAFF
v_gene: TRBV2; j_gene: TRBJ2-7; CDR3aa: CASSERGQGAREQYF
v_gene: TRBV5-4; j_gene: TRBJ2-3; CDR3aa: CASSLIAGGSDTQYF
v_gene: TRBV4-2; j_gene: TRBJ2-1; CDR3aa: CASSPLGQGKNEQFF
v_gene: TRBV5-1; j_gene: TRBJ2-3; CDR3aa: CASSLAGTTSTDTQYF
v_gene: TRBV14; j_gene: TRBJ2-4; CDR3aa: CASSQEAVQGGWENIQYF
v_gene: TRBV28; j_gene: TRBJ1-4; CDR3aa: CASSSPGTSEKLFF
v_gene: TRBV24-1; j_gene: TRBJ2-3; CDR3aa: CATSDLQADTQYF
v_gene: TRBV9; j_gene: TRBJ1-3; CDR3aa: CASSRGGSRGPSSGNTIYF
v_gene: TRBV7-9; j_gene: TRBJ1-2; CDR3aa: CASSLALLDRDRYTF
v_gene: TRBV4-3; j_gene: TRBJ1-2; CDR3aa: CASSQEGQGRIYGYTF
v_gene: TRBV3-1/TRBV3-2; j_gene: TRBJ2-7; CDR3aa: CASSRIAGAPAEQYF
v_gene: TRBV7-8; j_gene: TRBJ1-5; CDR3aa: CASSFQQGEDQPQHF
v_gene: TRBV27; j_gene: TRBJ1-1; CDR3aa: CASGMTGVTEAFF
v_gene: TRBV19; j_gene: TRBJ1-5; CDR3aa: CASSIQVAQPQHF
v_gene: TRBV5-1; j_gene: TRBJ1-1; CDR3aa: CASSLAKNTEAFF
v_gene: TRBV28; j_gene: TRBJ2-1; CDR3aa: CASNRGAYNEQFF
v_gene: TRBV7-8; j_gene: TRBJ2-7; CDR3aa: CASSSLGGAYEQYF
v_gene: TRBV15; j_gene: TRBJ2-5; CDR3aa: CATSPLPGGLNQETQYF
v_gene: TRBV28; j_gene: TRBJ1-1; CDR3aa: CASRGLVLGTEAFF
v_gene: TRBV28; j_gene: TRBJ1-2; CDR3aa: CASSTQGAISSTF
v_gene: TRBV5-4; j_gene: TRBJ2-7; CDR3aa: CASSLKRDRDGREQYF
v_gene: TRBV7-9; j_gene: TRBJ2-7; CDR3aa: CASRKGAGSYEQYF
v_gene: TRBV7-9; j_gene: TRBJ1-1; CDR3aa: CASSLAGTEAFF
v_gene: TRBV4-3; j_gene: TRBJ1-1; CDR3aa: CASSRAMNTEAFF
v_gene: TRBV14; j_gene: TRBJ2-5; CDR3aa: CASNRNVLEETQYF
v_gene: TRBV5-1; j_gene: TRBJ1-5; CDR3aa: CASSRGDPNQPQHF
v_gene: TRBV19; j_gene: TRBJ1-2; CDR3aa: CASSAGGEDYGYTF
v_gene: TRBV27; j_gene: TRBJ1-2; CDR3aa: CASSRTGTGGLGYTF
v_gene: TRBV2; j_gene: TRBJ2-3; CDR3aa: CASAGDTQYF
v_gene: TRBV27; j_gene: TRBJ2-7; CDR3aa: CATKDRGLAYEQYF
v_gene: TRBV11-2; j_gene: TRBJ2-6; CDR3aa: CASSLHRGRAGANVLTF
v_gene: TRBV27; j_gene: TRBJ1-5; CDR3aa: CASSEGGYSNQPQHF
v_gene: TRBV2; j_gene: TRBJ2-2; CDR3aa: CASSEITTGELFF
v_gene: TRBV9; j_gene: TRBJ1-3; CDR3aa: CASSVEGLGNTIYF
v_gene: TRBV3-1/TRBV3-2; j_gene: TRBJ2-1; CDR3aa: CASSQANPTEQFF
v_gene: TRBV12-3/TRBV12-4; j_gene: TRBJ1-2; CDR3aa: CASSLLPNYGYTF
v_gene: TRBV29-1; j_gene: TRBJ1-1; CDR3aa: CSVTGGENTEAFF
v_gene: TRBV28; j_gene: TRBJ1-5; CDR3aa: CASSSVGGAESQPQHF
v_gene: TRBV11-3; j_gene: TRBJ2-7; CDR3aa: CASSPGTSGYYEQYF
v_gene: TRBV18; j_gene: TRBJ2-7; CDR3aa: CASSSLAGGDFEQYF
v_gene: TRBV11-3; j_gene: TRBJ2-1; CDR3aa: CASSSQGNEQFF
v_gene: TRBV5-1; j_gene: TRBJ1-6; CDR3aa: CASSLSAGGSPLHF
v_gene: TRBV12-3/TRBV12-4; j_gene: TRBJ1-5; CDR3aa: CASRGEGSQPQHF
v_gene: TRBV5-5; j_gene: TRBJ1-5; CDR3aa: CASSVRAGSSQPQHF
v_gene: TRBV27; j_gene: TRBJ2-7; CDR3aa: CASNKYTGTGGGEQYF
v_gene: TRBV3-1/TRBV3-2; j_gene: TRBJ1-4; CDR3aa: CASSQAPVAKRGEKLFF